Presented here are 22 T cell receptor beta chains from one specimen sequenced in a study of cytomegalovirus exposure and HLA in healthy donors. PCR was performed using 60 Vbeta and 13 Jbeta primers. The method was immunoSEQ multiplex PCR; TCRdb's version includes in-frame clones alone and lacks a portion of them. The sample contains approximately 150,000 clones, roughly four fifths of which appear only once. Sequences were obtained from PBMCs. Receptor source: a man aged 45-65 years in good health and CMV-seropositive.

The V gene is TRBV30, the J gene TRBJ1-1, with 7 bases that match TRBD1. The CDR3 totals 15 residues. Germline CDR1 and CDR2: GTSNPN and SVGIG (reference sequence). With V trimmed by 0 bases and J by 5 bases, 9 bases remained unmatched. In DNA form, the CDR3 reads TGTGCCTGGAGTGTAGGGGGCTTCCGTTCTACTGAAGCTTTCTTT. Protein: CAWSVGGFRSTEAFF.

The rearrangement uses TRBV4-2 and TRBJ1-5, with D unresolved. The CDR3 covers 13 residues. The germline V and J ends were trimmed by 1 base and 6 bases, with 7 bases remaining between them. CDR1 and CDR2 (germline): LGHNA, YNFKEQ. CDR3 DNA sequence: TGTGCCAGCAGCCAAGGGGAGGGTCAGCCCCAGCATTTT. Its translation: CASSQGEGQPQHF.

As DNA, the CDR3 is TGTGCCAGTAGTATAACCGGGACAGGGGCTGGCGAGCAGTACTTC. This translates into CASSITGTGAGEQYF. The chain couples TRBV19 to TRBJ2-7; 10 positions match TRBD1. The CDR3 has 15 amino acids. The germline V gene has CDR1 LNHDA and CDR2 SQIVND (reference sequence). With V trimmed by 2 bases and J by 6 bases, 7 bases remained unmatched.

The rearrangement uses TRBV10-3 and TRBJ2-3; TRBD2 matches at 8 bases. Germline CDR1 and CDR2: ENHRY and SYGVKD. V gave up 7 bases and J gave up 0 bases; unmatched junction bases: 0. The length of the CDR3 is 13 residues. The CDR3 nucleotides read TGTGCCATCACGGGGGGGAGCACAGATACGCAGTATTTT. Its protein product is CAITGGSTDTQYF.

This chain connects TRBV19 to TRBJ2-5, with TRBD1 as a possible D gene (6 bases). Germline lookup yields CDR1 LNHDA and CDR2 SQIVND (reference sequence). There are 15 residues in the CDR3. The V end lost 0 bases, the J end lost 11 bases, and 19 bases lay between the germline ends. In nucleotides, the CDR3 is TGTGCCAGTAGTATAGAACCTACGACAGGTTCGGAGCAGTACTTC. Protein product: CASSIEPTTGSEQYF.

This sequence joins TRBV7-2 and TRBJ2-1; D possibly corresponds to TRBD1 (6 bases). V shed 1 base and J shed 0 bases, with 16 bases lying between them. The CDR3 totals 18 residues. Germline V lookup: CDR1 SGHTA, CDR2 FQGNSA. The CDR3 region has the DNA TGTGCCAGCAGCTTAGTGGGGCAGGGGCGAAGCTCCTACAATGAGCAGTTCTTC. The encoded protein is CASSLVGQGRSSYNEQFF. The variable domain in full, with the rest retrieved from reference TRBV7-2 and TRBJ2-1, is GAGVSQSPSNKVTEKGKDVELRCDPISGHTALYWYRQSLGQGLEFLIYFQGNSAPDKSGLPSDRFSAERTGGSVSTLTIQRTQQEDSAVYLCASSLVGQGRSSYNEQFFGPGTRLTVL.

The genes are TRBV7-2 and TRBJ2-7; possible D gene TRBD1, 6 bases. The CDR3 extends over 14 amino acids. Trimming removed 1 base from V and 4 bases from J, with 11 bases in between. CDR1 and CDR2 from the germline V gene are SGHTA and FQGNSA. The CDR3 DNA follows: TGTGCCAGCAGCTTAGGCAGGGGTTGGTACGAGCAGTACTTC. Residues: CASSLGRGWYEQYF.

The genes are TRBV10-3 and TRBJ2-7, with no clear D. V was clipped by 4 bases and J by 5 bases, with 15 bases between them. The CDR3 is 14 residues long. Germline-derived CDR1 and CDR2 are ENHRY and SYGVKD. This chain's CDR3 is CAISGKAPEDEQYF. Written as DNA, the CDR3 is TGTGCCATCAGTGGGAAGGCCCCCGAGGACGAGCAGTACTTC.

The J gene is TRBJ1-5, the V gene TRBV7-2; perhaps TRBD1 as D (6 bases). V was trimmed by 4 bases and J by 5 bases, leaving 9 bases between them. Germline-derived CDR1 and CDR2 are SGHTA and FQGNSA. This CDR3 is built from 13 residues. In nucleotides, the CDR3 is TGTGCCAGCAGCTCACAGGGAGATCAGCCCCAGCATTTT. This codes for CASSSQGDQPQHF.

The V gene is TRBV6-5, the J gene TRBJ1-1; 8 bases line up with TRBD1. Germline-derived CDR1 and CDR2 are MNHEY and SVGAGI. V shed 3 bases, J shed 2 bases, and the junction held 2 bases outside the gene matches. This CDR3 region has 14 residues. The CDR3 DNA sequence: TGTGCCAGCAGTTATCAGGGGGCCAACACTGAAGCTTTCTTT. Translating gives CASSYQGANTEAFF.

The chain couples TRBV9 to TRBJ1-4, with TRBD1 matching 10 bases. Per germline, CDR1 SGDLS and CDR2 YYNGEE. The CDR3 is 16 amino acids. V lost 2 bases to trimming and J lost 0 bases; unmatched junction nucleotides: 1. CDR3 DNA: TGTGCCAGCAGCGTCGGGACAGGGGCAACTAATGAAAAACTGTTTTTT. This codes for CASSVGTGATNEKLFF.

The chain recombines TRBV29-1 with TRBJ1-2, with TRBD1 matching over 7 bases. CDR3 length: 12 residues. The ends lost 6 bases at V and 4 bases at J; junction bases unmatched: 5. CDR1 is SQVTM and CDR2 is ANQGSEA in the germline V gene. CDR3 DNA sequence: TGCAGCGTCAGGGCAGGGGGCTATGGCTACACCTTC. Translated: CSVRAGGYGYTF.

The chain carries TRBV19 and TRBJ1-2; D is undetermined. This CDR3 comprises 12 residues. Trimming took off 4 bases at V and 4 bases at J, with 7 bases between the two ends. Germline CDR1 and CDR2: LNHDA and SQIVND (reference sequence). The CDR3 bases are TGTGCCAGTAGTAGTGAGTTCTATGGCTACACCTTC. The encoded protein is CASSSEFYGYTF. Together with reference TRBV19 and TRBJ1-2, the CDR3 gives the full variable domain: DGGITQSPKYLFRKEGQNVTLSCEQNLNHDAMYWYRQDPGQGLRLIYYSQIVNDFQKGDIAEGYSVSREKKESFPLTVTSAQKNPTAFYLCASSSEFYGYTFGSGTRLTVV.

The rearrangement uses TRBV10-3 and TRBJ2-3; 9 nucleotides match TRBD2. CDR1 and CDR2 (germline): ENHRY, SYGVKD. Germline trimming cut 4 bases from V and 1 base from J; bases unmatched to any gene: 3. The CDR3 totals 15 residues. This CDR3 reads CAISGTSERTDTQYF. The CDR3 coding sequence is TGTGCCATCAGTGGGACTAGCGAACGCACAGATACGCAGTATTTT.

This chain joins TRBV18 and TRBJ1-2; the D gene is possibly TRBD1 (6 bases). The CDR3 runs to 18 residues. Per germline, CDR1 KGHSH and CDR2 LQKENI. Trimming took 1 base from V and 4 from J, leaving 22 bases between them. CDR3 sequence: CASSPLRDTLGGSYGYTF. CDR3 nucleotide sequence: TGTGCCAGCTCACCACTTCGGGACACCCTAGGGGGAAGCTATGGCTACACCTTC. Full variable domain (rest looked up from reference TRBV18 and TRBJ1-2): NAGVMQNPRHLVRRRGQEARLRCSPMKGHSHVYWYRQLPEEGLKFMVYLQKENIIDESGMPKERFSAEFPKEGPSILRIQQVVRGDSAAYFCASSPLRDTLGGSYGYTFGSGTRLTVV.

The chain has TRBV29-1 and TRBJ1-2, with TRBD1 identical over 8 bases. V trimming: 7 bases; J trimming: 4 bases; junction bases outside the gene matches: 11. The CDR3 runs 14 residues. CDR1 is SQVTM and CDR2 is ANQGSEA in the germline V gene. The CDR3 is CSGLDSDRVYGYTF. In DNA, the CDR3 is TGCAGCGGGCTGGACTCGGACAGGGTCTATGGCTACACCTTC.

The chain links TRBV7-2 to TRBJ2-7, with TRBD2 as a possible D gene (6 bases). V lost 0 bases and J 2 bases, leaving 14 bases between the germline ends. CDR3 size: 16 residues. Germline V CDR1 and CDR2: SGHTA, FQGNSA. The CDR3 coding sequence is TGTGCCAGCAGCTTAGCCTCCCGGGACTTAGCCTACGAGCAGTACTTC. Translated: CASSLASRDLAYEQYF. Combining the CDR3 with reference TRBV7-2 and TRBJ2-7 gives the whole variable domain GAGVSQSPSNKVTEKGKDVELRCDPISGHTALYWYRQSLGQGLEFLIYFQGNSAPDKSGLPSDRFSAERTGGSVSTLTIQRTQQEDSAVYLCASSLASRDLAYEQYFGPGTRLTVT.

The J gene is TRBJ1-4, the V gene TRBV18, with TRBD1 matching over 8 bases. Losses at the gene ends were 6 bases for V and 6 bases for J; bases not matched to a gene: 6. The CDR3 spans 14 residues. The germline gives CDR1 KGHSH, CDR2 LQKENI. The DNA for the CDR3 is TGTGCCAGCTCCGGGACAGGAAGAGATGAAAAACTGTTTTTT. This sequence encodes CASSGTGRDEKLFF.

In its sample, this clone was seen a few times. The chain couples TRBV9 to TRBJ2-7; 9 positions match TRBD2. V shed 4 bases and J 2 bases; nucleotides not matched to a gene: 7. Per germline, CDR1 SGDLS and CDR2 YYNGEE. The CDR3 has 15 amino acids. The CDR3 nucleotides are TGTGCCAGCAGCCCGAGACTAGCGGCTACCTACGAGCAGTACTTC. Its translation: CASSPRLAATYEQYF. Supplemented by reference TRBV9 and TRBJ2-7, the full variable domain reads DSGVTQTPKHLITATGQRVTLRCSPRSGDLSVYWYQQSLDQGLQFLIQYYNGEERAKGNILERFSAQQFPDLHSELNLSSLELGDSALYFCASSPRLAATYEQYFGPGTRLTVT.

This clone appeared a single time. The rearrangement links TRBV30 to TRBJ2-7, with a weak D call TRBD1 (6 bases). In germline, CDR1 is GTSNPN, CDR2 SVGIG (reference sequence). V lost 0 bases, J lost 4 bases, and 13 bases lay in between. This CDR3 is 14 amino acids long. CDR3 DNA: TGTGCCTGGAGTGTACGGGGACAAGAGTACGAGCAGTACTTC. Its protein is CAWSVRGQEYEQYF.

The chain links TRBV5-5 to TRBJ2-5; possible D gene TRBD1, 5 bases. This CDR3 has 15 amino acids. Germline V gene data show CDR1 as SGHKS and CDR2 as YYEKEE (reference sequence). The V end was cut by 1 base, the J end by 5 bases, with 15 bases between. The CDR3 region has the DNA TGTGCCAGCAGCTTGAGGGCAGGGCCTTGGGAGACCCAGTACTTC. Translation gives CASSLRAGPWETQYF.

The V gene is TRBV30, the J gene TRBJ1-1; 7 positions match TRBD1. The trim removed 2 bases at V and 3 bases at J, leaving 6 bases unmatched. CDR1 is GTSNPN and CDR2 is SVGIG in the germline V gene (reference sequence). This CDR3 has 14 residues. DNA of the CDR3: TGTGCCTGGAGTAGAACAGGGGCCTACACTGAAGCTTTCTTT. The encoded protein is CAWSRTGAYTEAFF.